The 4 T cell receptor beta chains below were found in one sample sequenced in a study of blood T cell repertoires in COVID-19 (dated by TCRdb to about 2020). The library was produced with the immunoSEQ multiplex PCR assay. What TCRdb holds here is the immuneACCESS table cut down to in-frame rearrangements. Part of the clones is not present; checked against another copy, under half of the missing clones reflect an unresolved V gene, and the others are unexplained. Across this sample there are 140,000 to 150,000 clones, with around nine tenths seen only once. The ten largest clones capture 2% to 2.5% of the sample. The sample was peripheral blood. These receptors were collected from a human donor in a cohort sampled during active COVID-19.

The chain employs TRBV7-2 and TRBJ1-1; D unresolved. Trimming cost V 5 bases and J 1 base, with 11 bases left between them. The germline V gene encodes CDR1 SGHTA and CDR2 FQGNSA. The CDR3 has 14 residues. CDR3 in amino acids: CASSNFWRNTEAFF. In nucleotides, the CDR3 is TGTGCCAGCAGCAATTTCTGGAGGAACACTGAAGCTTTCTTT.

The chain uses TRBV5-1 and TRBJ1-4; weak D call: TRBD1 (5 bases). The CDR3 spans 15 residues. V lost 0 bases and J 7 bases, leaving 13 bases between the germline ends. The germline CDR1 and CDR2 sequences are SGHRS and YFSETQ. The CDR3 region is CASSLDWQGGEKLFF. The CDR3 DNA reads as TGCGCCAGCAGCTTGGATTGGCAGGGTGGTGAAAAACTGTTTTTT. The complete variable domain, with remaining parts taken from reference TRBV5-1 and TRBJ1-4, reads KAGVTQTPRYLIKTRGQQVTLSCSPISGHRSVSWYQQTPGQGLQFLFEYFSETQRNKGNFPGRFSGRQFSNSRSEMNVSTLELGDSALYLCASSLDWQGGEKLFFGSGTQLSVL.

The chain recombines TRBV9 with TRBJ2-3; 9 bases line up with TRBD2. Germline V gene data show CDR1 as SGDLS and CDR2 as YYNGEE. V shed 7 bases, J shed 1 base, and the junction held 4 bases outside the gene matches. CDR3 size: 14 residues. The CDR3 DNA follows: TGTGCCAGCGGTAGCGGGGGCGGCACAGATACGCAGTATTTT. Residues: CASGSGGGTDTQYF.

Only one count was recorded for this clone. The chain links TRBV3-1 (or the pseudogene TRBV3-2) to TRBJ2-5; 10 bases agree with TRBD1. Per the germline V gene, CDR1 is LGHDT and CDR2 is YNNKEL (reference sequence). V shed 4 bases and J 5 bases; nucleotides not matched to a gene: 10. The CDR3 runs 16 residues. In DNA form, the CDR3 reads TGTGCCAGCAGCCCCCCCGGACAGGGGGAGTATGAGACCCAGTACTTC. Amino acid sequence: CASSPPGQGEYETQYF.